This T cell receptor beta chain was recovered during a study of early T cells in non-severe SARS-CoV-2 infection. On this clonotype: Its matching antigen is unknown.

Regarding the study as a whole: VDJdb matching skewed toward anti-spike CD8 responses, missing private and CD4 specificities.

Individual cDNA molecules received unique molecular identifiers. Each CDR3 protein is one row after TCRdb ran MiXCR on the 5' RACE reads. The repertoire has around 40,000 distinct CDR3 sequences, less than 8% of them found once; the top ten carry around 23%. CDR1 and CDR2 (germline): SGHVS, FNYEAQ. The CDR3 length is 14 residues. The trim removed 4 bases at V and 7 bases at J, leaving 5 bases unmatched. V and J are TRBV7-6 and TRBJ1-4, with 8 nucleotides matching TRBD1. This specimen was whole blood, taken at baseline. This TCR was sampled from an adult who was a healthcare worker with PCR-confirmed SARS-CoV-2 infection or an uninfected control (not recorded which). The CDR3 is CASSSRQGTEKLFF. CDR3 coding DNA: TGTGCCAGCAGCTCGCGACAGGGGACTGAAAAACTGTTTTTT.